The table lists the clone carrying this T cell receptor beta chain with a few counts. Its antigen is currently unknown. The data originate from a study of beta chain features in type 1 diabetes. Study conclusions and caveats: When Type 1 diabetes patients were examined, their TCRB CDR3s proved moderately but significantly shorter in all four CD4+ subsets.

The whole isolated RNA underwent reverse transcription, so sequencing captured expressed TCRB transcripts. Clones were sequenced by immunoSEQ multiplex PCR, and TCRdb holds only the in-frame ones, with some missing. The sample lists 300,000 to 350,000 clones, about 13% seen once, with approximately 0.016% in the top ten. Germline assignment: CDR1 MDHEN and CDR2 SYDVKM. The CDR3 is made up of 15 amino acids. V was clipped by 5 bases and J by 1 base; unmatched bases: 6. The sample was naive CD4+ T cells from blood. The chain combines TRBV28 with TRBJ2-7; 9 bases fit TRBD1. The clonotype was recovered from a woman aged 18-29 years with type 1 diabetes. The CDR3 sequence: CASSAAGTGSYEQYF. The CDR3 DNA is TGTGCCAGCAGTGCAGCCGGGACAGGGTCCTACGAGCAGTACTTC.